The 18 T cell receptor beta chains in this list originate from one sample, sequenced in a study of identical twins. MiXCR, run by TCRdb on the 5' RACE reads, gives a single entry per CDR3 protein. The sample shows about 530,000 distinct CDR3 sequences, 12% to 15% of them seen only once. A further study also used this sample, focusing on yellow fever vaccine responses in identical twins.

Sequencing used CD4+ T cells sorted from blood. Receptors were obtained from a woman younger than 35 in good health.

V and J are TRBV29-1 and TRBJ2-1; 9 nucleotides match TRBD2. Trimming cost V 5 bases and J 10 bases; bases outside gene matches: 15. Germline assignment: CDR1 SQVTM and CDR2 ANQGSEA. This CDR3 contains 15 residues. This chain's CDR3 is CSVPSSGTILGEQFF. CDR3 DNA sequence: TGCAGCGTTCCTTCTAGCGGGACGATCCTCGGGGAGCAGTTCTTC.

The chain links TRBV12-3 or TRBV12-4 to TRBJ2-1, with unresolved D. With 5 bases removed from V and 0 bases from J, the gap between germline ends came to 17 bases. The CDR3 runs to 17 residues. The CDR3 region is CASSVSYSRSSYNEQFF. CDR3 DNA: TGTGCCAGCAGTGTTAGTTACAGCCGGAGCTCCTACAATGAGCAGTTCTTC.

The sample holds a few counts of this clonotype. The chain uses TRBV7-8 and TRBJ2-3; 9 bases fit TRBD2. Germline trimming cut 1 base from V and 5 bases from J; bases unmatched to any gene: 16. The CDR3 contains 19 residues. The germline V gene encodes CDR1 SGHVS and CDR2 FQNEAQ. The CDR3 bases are TGTGCCAGCAGCTTAGATGCTGCGGGGGGGCCGGAAGGAGGAGATACGCAGTATTTT. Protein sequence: CASSLDAAGGPEGGDTQYF.

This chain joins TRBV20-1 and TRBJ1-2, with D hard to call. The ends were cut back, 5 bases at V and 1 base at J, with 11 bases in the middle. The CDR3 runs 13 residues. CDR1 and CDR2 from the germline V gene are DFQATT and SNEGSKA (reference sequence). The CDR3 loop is CSAHPALNYGYTF. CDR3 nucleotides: TGCAGTGCTCACCCGGCACTTAACTATGGCTACACCTTC.

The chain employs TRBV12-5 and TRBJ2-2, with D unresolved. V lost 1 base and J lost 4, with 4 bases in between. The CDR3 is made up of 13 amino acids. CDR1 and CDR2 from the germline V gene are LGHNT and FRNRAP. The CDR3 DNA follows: TGTGCTAGTGGTTTGGGACCCACCGGGGAGCTGTTTTTT. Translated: CASGLGPTGELFF.

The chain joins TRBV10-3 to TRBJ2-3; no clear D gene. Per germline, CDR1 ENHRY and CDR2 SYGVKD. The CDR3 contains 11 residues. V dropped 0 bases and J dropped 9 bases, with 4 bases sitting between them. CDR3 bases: TGTGCCATCAGTGAGTCGGACACGCAGTATTTT. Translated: CAISESDTQYF.

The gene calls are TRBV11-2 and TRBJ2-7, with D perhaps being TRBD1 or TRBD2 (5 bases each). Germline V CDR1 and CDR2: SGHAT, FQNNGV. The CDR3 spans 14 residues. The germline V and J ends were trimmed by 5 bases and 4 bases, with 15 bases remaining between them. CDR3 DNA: TGTGCCAGCAGCCTTCAGGTTGAGGGGTACGAGCAGTACGTC. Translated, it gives CASSLQVEGYEQYV.

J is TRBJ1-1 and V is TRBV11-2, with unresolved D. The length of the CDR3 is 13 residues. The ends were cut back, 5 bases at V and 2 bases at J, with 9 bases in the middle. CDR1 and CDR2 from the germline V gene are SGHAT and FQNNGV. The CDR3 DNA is TGTGCCAGCAGCCTCTACACTAACACTGAAGCTTTCTTT. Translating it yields CASSLYTNTEAFF. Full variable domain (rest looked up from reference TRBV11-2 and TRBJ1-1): EAGVAQSPRYKIIEKRQSVAFWCNPISGHATLYWYQQILGQGPKLLIQFQNNGVVDDSQLPKDRFSAERLKGVDSTLKIQPAKLEDSAVYLCASSLYTNTEAFFGQGTRLTVV.

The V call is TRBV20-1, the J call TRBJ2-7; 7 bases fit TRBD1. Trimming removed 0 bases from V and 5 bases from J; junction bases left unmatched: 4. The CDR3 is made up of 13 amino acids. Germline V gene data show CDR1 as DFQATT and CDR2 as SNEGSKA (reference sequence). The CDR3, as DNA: TGCAGTGCTAGAGAGACAGGGATCCACGAGCAGTACTTC. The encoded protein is CSARETGIHEQYF.

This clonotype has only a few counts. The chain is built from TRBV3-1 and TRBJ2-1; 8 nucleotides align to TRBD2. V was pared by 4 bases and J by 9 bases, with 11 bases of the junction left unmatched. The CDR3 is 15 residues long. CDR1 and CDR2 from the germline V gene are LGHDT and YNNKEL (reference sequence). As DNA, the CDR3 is TGTGCCAGCAGCCTCCGGGGGGGCGGGCTTGTTGAGCAGTTCTTC. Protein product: CASSLRGGGLVEQFF.

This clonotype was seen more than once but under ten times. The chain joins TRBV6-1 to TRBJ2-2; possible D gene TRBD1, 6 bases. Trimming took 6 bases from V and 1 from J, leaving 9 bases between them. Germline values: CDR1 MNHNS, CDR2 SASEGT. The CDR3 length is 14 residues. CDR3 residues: CASRQTGNTGELFF. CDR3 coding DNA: TGTGCCAGCAGACAGACAGGGAACACCGGGGAGCTGTTTTTT.

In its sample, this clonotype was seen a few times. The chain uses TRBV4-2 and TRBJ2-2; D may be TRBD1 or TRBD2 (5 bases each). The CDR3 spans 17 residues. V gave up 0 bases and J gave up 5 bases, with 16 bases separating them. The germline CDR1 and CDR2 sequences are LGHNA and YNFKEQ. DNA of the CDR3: TGTGCCAGCAGCCAAGATGGGGCACGGGACCGGACCGGGGAGCTGTTTTTT. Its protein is CASSQDGARDRTGELFF.

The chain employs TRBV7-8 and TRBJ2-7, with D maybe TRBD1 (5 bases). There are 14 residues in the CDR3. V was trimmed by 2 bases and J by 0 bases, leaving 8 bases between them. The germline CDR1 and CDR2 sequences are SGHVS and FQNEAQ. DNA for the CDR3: TGTGCCAGCAGCTTACAGGGATTCTCCTACGAGCAGTACTTC. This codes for CASSLQGFSYEQYF.

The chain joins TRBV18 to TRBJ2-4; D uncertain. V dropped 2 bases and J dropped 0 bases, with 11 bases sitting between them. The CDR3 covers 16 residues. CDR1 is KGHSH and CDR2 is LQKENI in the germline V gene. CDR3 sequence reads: CASSPAGPLAKNIQYF. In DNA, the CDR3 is TGTGCCAGCTCACCAGCCGGTCCGCTAGCCAAAAACATTCAGTACTTC. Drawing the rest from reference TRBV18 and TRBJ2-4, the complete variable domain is NAGVMQNPRHLVRRRGQEARLRCSPMKGHSHVYWYRQLPEEGLKFMVYLQKENIIDESGMPKERFSAEFPKEGPSILRIQQVVRGDSAAYFCASSPAGPLAKNIQYFGAGTRLSVL.

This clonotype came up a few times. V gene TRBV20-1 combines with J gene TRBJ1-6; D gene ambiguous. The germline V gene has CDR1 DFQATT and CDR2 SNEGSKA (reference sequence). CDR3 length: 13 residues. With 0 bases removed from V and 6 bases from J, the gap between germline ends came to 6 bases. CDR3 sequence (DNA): TGCAGTGCTAGAGACACCATTAATTCACCCCTCCACTTT. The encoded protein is CSARDTINSPLHF.

The CDR3 protein is CSARYDEQFF. The CDR3 DNA is TGCAGTGCTAGATACGATGAGCAGTTCTTC. The chain has TRBV20-1 and TRBJ2-1; D not certain. Trimming cost V 2 bases and J 8 bases, with 4 bases left between them. CDR3 length: 10 residues. The V gene's germline CDR1 is DFQATT and CDR2 SNEGSKA (reference sequence).

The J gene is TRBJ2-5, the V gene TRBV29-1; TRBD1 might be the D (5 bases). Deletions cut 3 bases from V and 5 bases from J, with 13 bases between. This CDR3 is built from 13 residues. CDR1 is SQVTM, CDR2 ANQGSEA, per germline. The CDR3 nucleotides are TGCAGCGTTGAGCAGGGAAGATGGGAGACCCAGTACTTC. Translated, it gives CSVEQGRWETQYF.

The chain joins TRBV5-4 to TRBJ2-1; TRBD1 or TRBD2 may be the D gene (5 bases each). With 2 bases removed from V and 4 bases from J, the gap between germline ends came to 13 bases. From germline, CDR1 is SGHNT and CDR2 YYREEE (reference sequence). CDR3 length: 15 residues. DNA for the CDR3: TGTGCCAGCAGCTTCTTAACGGGGCGATACAATGAGCAGTTCTTC. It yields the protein CASSFLTGRYNEQFF.